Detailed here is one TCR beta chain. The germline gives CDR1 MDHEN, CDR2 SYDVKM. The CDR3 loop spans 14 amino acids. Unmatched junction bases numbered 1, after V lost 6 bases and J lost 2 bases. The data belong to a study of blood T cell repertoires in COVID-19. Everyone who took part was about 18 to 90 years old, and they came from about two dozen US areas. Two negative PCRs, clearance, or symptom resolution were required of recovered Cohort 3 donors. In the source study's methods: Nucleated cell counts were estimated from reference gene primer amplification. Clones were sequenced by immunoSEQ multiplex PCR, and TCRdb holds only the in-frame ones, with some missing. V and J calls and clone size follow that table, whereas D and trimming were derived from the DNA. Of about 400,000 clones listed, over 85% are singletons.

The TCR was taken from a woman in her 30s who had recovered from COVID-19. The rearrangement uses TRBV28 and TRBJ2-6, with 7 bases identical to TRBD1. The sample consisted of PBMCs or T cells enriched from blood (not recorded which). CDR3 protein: CASSGTAGANVLTF. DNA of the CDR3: TGTGCCAGCAGCGGGACAGCTGGGGCCAACGTCCTGACTTTC.